This T cell receptor beta chain was observed in a study of CD8 T cells in Susac syndrome. The V end lost 3 bases, the J end lost 0 bases, and 9 bases lay between the germline ends. Germline CDR1 SGDLS, CDR2 YYNGEE. The CDR3 spans 14 residues. With random hexamers, reverse transcription was performed on about 0.5 to 1 ug of RNA. TCRdb processed the immunoSEQ multiplex PCR reads anew with MiXCR; each CDR3 protein has one entry. The sample shows approximately 25,000 distinct CDR3 sequences, approximately 92% of them seen only once. Sequenced input: CD8+ T cells from PBMCs. This sequence originates from a human donor with Susac syndrome. This chain joins TRBV9 and TRBJ1-1; D gene uncertain. In nucleotides, the CDR3 is TGTGCCAGCAGCGACAATGGGGTGAACACTGAAGCTTTCTTT. Its translation: CASSDNGVNTEAFF.